A single sample gave rise to the 27 T cell receptor beta chains below, sequenced in a study of shared T cell receptors in the human thymus (dated by TCRdb to the early 2020s). The library was built by means of the immunoSEQ multiplex PCR assay. Here the immuneACCESS table is served through TCRdb, limited to in-frame sequences with V and J called. Missing clones are a known gap in these copies; in checked studies unresolved V genes cover under half, and the rest lacks a known reason. This sample is represented by hundreds of thousands of clones; 70% to 90% of them were singletons. 0.0094% of the sample lies in the top ten. The data also belong to a second study, concerning human thymus T cells.

Material: thymocytes. These receptors originate from a boy less than two years old with a congenital heart defect. Donor details come from another sample of the same person, matched by shared clones.

The chain employs TRBV4-3 and TRBJ2-3, with 8 bases identical to TRBD2. The germline CDR1 and CDR2 sequences are LGHNA and YSLEER. V lost 0 bases and J lost 6; bases outside the gene matches: 14. The CDR3 length is 18 residues. The CDR3 DNA is TGCGCCAGCAGCCAAGAGGTAGCGATAGCGGGAACGGTGGATACGCAGTATTTT. Residues: CASSQEVAIAGTVDTQYF.

The CDR3 loop is CASSPFGTGELFF. The DNA of the CDR3 is TGTGCCAGCAGTCCCTTCGGCACCGGGGAGCTGTTTTTT. The V gene is TRBV27, the J gene TRBJ2-2; D unclear. V shed 5 bases and J shed 4 bases, with 8 bases lying between them. CDR1 and CDR2 from the germline V gene are MNHEY and SMNVEV (reference sequence). The CDR3 length is 13 residues.

This rearrangement joins TRBV28 to TRBJ1-2, with TRBD1 matching 8 bases. Germline assignment: CDR1 MDHEN and CDR2 SYDVKM. Trimming cost V 0 bases and J 5 bases; bases outside gene matches: 14. The CDR3 is 18 amino acids. CDR3 protein: CASSLCGGGQGSKYGYTF. CDR3 DNA: TGTGCCAGCAGTTTATGCGGGGGCGGACAGGGAAGTAAATATGGCTACACCTTC.

This sequence joins TRBV7-2 and TRBJ2-1, with TRBD2 identical over 10 bases. The germline V gene encodes CDR1 SGHTA and CDR2 FQGNSA. This CDR3 is built from 18 residues. The trim removed 0 bases at V and 0 bases at J, leaving 5 bases unmatched. This chain's CDR3 is CASSLASGGESSYNEQFF. The CDR3, as DNA: TGTGCCAGCAGCTTAGCCAGCGGGGGGGAGAGCTCCTACAATGAGCAGTTCTTC.

V is TRBV7-2 and J is TRBJ2-7, with a tentative D call TRBD1 (6 bases). V was clipped by 4 bases and J by 4 bases, with 23 bases between them. CDR1 and CDR2 from the germline V gene are SGHTA and FQGNSA. The CDR3 has 17 residues. This chain's CDR3 is CASSSNRPEGDMYEQYF. The DNA for the CDR3 is TGTGCCAGCAGCTCAAACCGTCCCGAGGGGGATATGTACGAGCAGTACTTC.

The rearrangement joins TRBV4-2 to TRBJ1-4, with TRBD1 identical over 8 bases. V was clipped by 3 bases and J by 8 bases; unmatched bases: 8. In germline, CDR1 is LGHNA, CDR2 YNFKEQ. This CDR3 is 15 amino acids long. CDR3 sequence: CASSQADREGEKLFF. DNA of the CDR3: TGTGCCAGCAGCCAGGCGGACAGGGAAGGCGAAAAACTGTTTTTT.

This chain connects TRBV4-3 to TRBJ2-1, with TRBD2 identical over 8 bases. In germline, CDR1 is LGHNA, CDR2 YSLEER. V shed 1 base and J 0 bases; nucleotides not matched to a gene: 14. This CDR3 has 20 amino acids. The DNA of the CDR3 is TGCGCCAGCAGCCAAGGGCATATTAGCGGGGTCTCGAGCTCCTACAATGAGCAGTTCTTC. Translated, it gives CASSQGHISGVSSSYNEQFF.

This clone was seen a few times. The chain carries TRBV10-3 and TRBJ1-1; 7 bases line up with TRBD1. After removal of 9 bases from V and 0 bases from J, the junction contained 4 bases not matched to a gene. This CDR3 is built from 13 residues. Germline loops: CDR1 ENHRY, CDR2 SYGVKD. In DNA, the CDR3 is TGTGCCATTCGACAGGGAGTGAACACTGAAGCTTTCTTT. Residues: CAIRQGVNTEAFF.

The chain couples TRBV18 to TRBJ2-1, with D tentatively TRBD2 (5 bases). The CDR3 totals 15 residues. Trimming removed 4 bases from V and 3 bases from J, with 13 bases in between. CDR1 and CDR2 (germline): KGHSH, LQKENI. The CDR3 nucleotides are TGTGCCAGCTCACTGAGGACTGGGATCTACAATGAGCAGTTCTTC. Encoded protein: CASSLRTGIYNEQFF. The full variable domain, rest sourced from reference TRBV18 and TRBJ2-1, is NAGVMQNPRHLVRRRGQEARLRCSPMKGHSHVYWYRQLPEEGLKFMVYLQKENIIDESGMPKERFSAEFPKEGPSILRIQQVVRGDSAAYFCASSLRTGIYNEQFFGPGTRLTVL.

The chain uses TRBV11-2 and TRBJ1-6, with D perhaps matching TRBD1 (5 bases). This CDR3 has 15 residues. V dropped 5 bases and J dropped 13 bases, with 21 bases sitting between them. CDR1 and CDR2 (germline): SGHAT, FQNNGV. CDR3 bases: TGTGCCAGCAGCACGAATCGACAGAGCTTTCACCCCCTCCACTTT. Translating gives CASSTNRQSFHPLHF.

In regard to this clone: Other DNA sequences in this specimen translate into the identical CDR3. V and J are TRBV28 and TRBJ1-1; a possible D gene is TRBD1 (5 bases). This CDR3 comprises 13 residues. Looked up from germline, CDR1 is MDHEN and CDR2 is SYDVKM. V lost 6 bases and J lost 1, with 9 bases in between. The CDR3 nucleotides read TGTGCCAGCAGCAGCACAGGGAACACTGAAGCTTTCTTT. Translated, it gives CASSSTGNTEAFF.

V gene TRBV4-3 combines with J gene TRBJ1-5, with D unclear. Trimming left V 0 bases short and J 6 bases short, with 9 bases between. Germline CDR1 is LGHNA and CDR2 is YSLEER. The CDR3 loop spans 14 amino acids. In nucleotides, the CDR3 is TGCGCCAGCAGCCAAGATCTCCGAGGTCAGCCCCAGCATTTT. Translated: CASSQDLRGQPQHF.

As concerns this clone: The junction differs from germline at one of its ends, possibly a read error. The sample contains more than one DNA sequence encoding this CDR3. The chain joins TRBV7-2 to TRBJ2-7; 8 bases align to TRBD2. The CDR3 sequence is 16 residues long. Germline V gene lookup returns CDR1 SGHTA and CDR2 FQGNSA. The CDR3 DNA follows: TGTGCCAGCAGCCTAGCGGGCACAGGGAGCTCCTACGAGCAGTACTTC. Protein: CASSLAGTGSSYEQYF.

The chain uses TRBV27 and TRBJ2-7; weak D call: TRBD1 (5 bases). V was pared by 5 bases and J by 2 bases, with 13 bases between. The CDR3 is 14 residues long. The V gene's germline CDR1 is MNHEY and CDR2 SMNVEV (reference sequence). CDR3 region: CASSLTDSTYEQYF. The CDR3 coding sequence is TGTGCCAGCAGTCTAACCGACAGTACCTACGAGCAGTACTTC.

V is TRBV29-1 and J is TRBJ2-1, with 7 bases lining up with TRBD2. Per germline, CDR1 SQVTM and CDR2 ANQGSEA. The CDR3 runs 16 residues. Losses at the gene ends were 3 bases for V and 6 bases for J; bases not matched to a gene: 14. CDR3 DNA: TGCAGCGTTGACGACGGAGCGGGGCCCCGAAGCAATGAGCAGTTCTTC. Its protein product is CSVDDGAGPRSNEQFF.

The V and J genes are TRBV4-3 and TRBJ2-5; TRBD2 matches at 8 bases. The J call may be incorrect, as the DNA end agrees better with TRBJ2-7. CDR3 length: 16 residues. Germline assignment: CDR1 LGHNA and CDR2 YSLEER. The CDR3 sequence is CASSVGPSGSSYEQYF. The DNA for the CDR3 is TGCGCCAGCAGCGTCGGACCCAGCGGGAGCTCCTACGAGCAGTACTTC.

The V and J genes are TRBV5-1 and TRBJ1-1, with a possible D match to TRBD1 (5 bases). CDR3 length equals 13 residues. CDR1 is SGHRS and CDR2 is YFSETQ in the germline V gene. Trimming took 4 bases from V and 5 from J, leaving 12 bases between them. DNA of the CDR3: TGCGCCAGCAGCCCCGGCGGGGGGACTGAAGCTTTCTTT. Protein: CASSPGGGTEAFF. The full variable domain, in which reference TRBV5-1 and TRBJ1-1 provide the parts outside the CDR3, is KAGVTQTPRYLIKTRGQQVTLSCSPISGHRSVSWYQQTPGQGLQFLFEYFSETQRNKGNFPGRFSGRQFSNSRSEMNVSTLELGDSALYLCASSPGGGTEAFFGQGTRLTVV.

The chain combines TRBV25-1 with TRBJ2-5; TRBD2 matches at 8 bases. With V trimmed by 3 bases and J by 3 bases, 6 bases remained unmatched. The CDR3 spans 15 residues. Germline V CDR1 and CDR2: MGHDK, SYGVNS. In DNA, the CDR3 is TGTGCCAGCAGTGACGGTCAGCGGGAGAAAGAGACCCAGTACTTC. Translated, it gives CASSDGQREKETQYF.

The chain recombines TRBV25-1 with TRBJ1-2, with D possibly TRBD1 on 5 matching bases. This CDR3 region has 14 residues. In germline, CDR1 is MGHDK, CDR2 SYGVNS. The V end lost 3 bases, the J end lost 7 bases, and 15 bases lay between the germline ends. The CDR3 DNA reads as TGTGCCAGCAGTGAGGTGGGCAGGGAGGTTGGCTACACCTTC. This sequence encodes CASSEVGREVGYTF.

This rearrangement joins TRBV27 to TRBJ2-7, with D possibly TRBD1 on 6 matching bases. V was shortened by 0 bases and J by 3 bases, with 15 bases between the two germline ends. The CDR3 has 16 residues. Per germline, CDR1 MNHEY and CDR2 SMNVEV (reference sequence). CDR3 nucleotide sequence: TGTGCCAGCAGTTTATCAGGGGGAACCCTCCTCTACGAGCAGTACTTC. Protein sequence: CASSLSGGTLLYEQYF.

The CDR3 region is CASGLPGLQNTGELFF. The CDR3 coding sequence is TGTGCCAGCGGATTACCGGGACTACAAAACACCGGGGAGCTGTTTTTT. This chain joins TRBV27 and TRBJ2-2, with 7 bases aligning to TRBD2. Germline assignment: CDR1 MNHEY and CDR2 SMNVEV (reference sequence). V was clipped by 8 bases and J by 2 bases; unmatched bases: 11. The CDR3 is 16 residues long.

The chain has TRBV5-6 and TRBJ2-7; 9 bases are shared with TRBD1. CDR3 length: 15 amino acids. J lost 6 bases, V lost 0 bases, and 7 bases had no gene match. CDR1 and CDR2 from the germline V gene are SGHDT and YYEEEE. CDR3 DNA sequence: TGTGCCAGCAGCTTGGCCAACAGGGGGCCCGCCGAGCAGTACTTC. Translated, it gives CASSLANRGPAEQYF. Variable domain in full (rest from reference TRBV5-6 and TRBJ2-7): DAGVTQSPTHLIKTRGQQVTLRCSPKSGHDTVSWYQQALGQGPQFIFQYYEEEERQRGNFPDRFSGHQFPNYSSELNVNALLLGDSALYLCASSLANRGPAEQYFGPGTRLTVT.

This clone was observed once. The chain has TRBV19 and TRBJ2-5, with 10 bases matching TRBD2. CDR3 length equals 14 residues. The ends lost 8 bases at V and 5 bases at J; junction bases unmatched: 8. Germline loops: CDR1 LNHDA, CDR2 SQIVND (reference sequence). This CDR3 reads CASGAGGPKETQYF. Here the CDR3 DNA reads TGTGCCAGTGGAGCGGGGGGGCCAAAGGAGACCCAGTACTTC.

The V call is TRBV2, the J call TRBJ2-5; 13 bases line up with TRBD2. Looked up from germline, CDR1 is SNHLY and CDR2 is FYNNEI. Trimming removed 3 bases from V and 5 bases from J; junction bases left unmatched: 18. This CDR3 region has 20 residues. CDR3 sequence reads: CASSDQLAGGVARLYETQYF. CDR3 nucleotides: TGTGCCAGCAGTGACCAACTAGCGGGAGGGGTAGCCCGGCTCTACGAGACCCAGTACTTC.

V and J are TRBV11-2 and TRBJ1-5; D is ambiguous. The germline gives CDR1 SGHAT, CDR2 FQNNGV. There are 17 residues in the CDR3. Trimming pared 4 bases from V and 2 bases from J, leaving 18 bases between. The CDR3 region has the DNA TGTGCCAGCAGCTCGGATCCGGTTGGCCAGGGCAATCAGCCCCAGCATTTT. Amino acids: CASSSDPVGQGNQPQHF.

This clone appeared a single time. The genes are TRBV25-1 and TRBJ2-1, with 7 bases aligning to TRBD2. This CDR3 has 17 residues. With V trimmed by 5 bases and J by 2 bases, 12 bases remained unmatched. CDR1 is MGHDK and CDR2 is SYGVNS in the germline V gene. The CDR3 region is CASSKDLLANTYNEQFF. The CDR3 region has the DNA TGTGCCAGCAGTAAAGACTTACTAGCGAATACCTACAATGAGCAGTTCTTC. Full variable domain (rest looked up from reference TRBV25-1 and TRBJ2-1): EADIYQTPRYLVIGTGKKITLECSQTMGHDKMYWYQQDPGMELHLIHYSYGVNSTEKGDLSSESTVSRIRTEHFPLTLESARPSHTSQYLCASSKDLLANTYNEQFFGPGTRLTVL.

The J gene is TRBJ1-2, the V gene TRBV29-1; D is uncertain. The CDR3 length is 14 residues. The V gene lost 4 bases and the J gene lost 9 bases, with 21 bases spanning the gap. The germline gives CDR1 SQVTM, CDR2 ANQGSEA. CDR3: CSVGRGVSLPSYTF. The CDR3 nucleotides are TGCAGCGTTGGACGAGGAGTTAGCTTGCCGAGCTACACCTTC.